The text below deals with one T cell receptor beta chain. This receptor's antigen is unknown. Base qualities are not recorded, but no much larger clone differs from it by a single base. The sample is drawn from a study of early T cells in non-severe SARS-CoV-2 infection (dated by TCRdb to 2020 to 2023). About the investigation overall: Because TCR sequencing was done on bulk RNA from unsorted whole blood, the alpha and beta chains could not be paired.

V drops 5 bases and J drops 9 bases, leaving 23 bases in between. CDR1 and CDR2 are read off the germline V gene (reference sequence) as SEHNR and FQNEAQ. The CDR3 sequence holds 16 residues, the cysteine and phenylalanine included. The entry retains the CDR3 DNA only, 48 bases that are in frame from base 1. What the study reported, not specific to this receptor: VDJdb matching was skewed toward anti-spike CD8 responses, so virus-specific expansions were likely underestimated and private and CD4 specificities were missed.

Libraries came from 5' RACE. Instrument used: NextSeq 500. To correct for sequencing error and PCR bias, the TCR library protocol tagged individual cDNA molecules with unique molecular identifiers. Sequencing covered both TCR alpha and beta chains, and within each sample the abundances of alpha and beta sequences were tightly co-correlated. As for how the authors treated the data: Decombinator V4 was used to annotate the V gene, J gene and CDR3 of the TCR sequences. TCRs were defined as expanded if a significant change between any two time points was detected under a Poisson model with p below 0.0001. Abundances of TCRs were expressed as counts per million after normalisation to the total number of TCRs sequenced in each sample. TRAV1-2 paired with TRAJ12, TRAJ20 or TRAJ33 defined MAIT TCRs, while TRAV10 paired with TRAJ18 defined iNKT TCRs. VDJdb, accessed 1 November 2021, was searched for CMV, EBV and SARS-CoV-2 annotated TCRs, excluding TCRs annotated for multiple antigens. Using fastp at Q25 and MiXCR, TCRdb reprocessed the public reads and kept productive beta chains. For every CDR3 protein sequence, its rows merge into one entry that carries the most common genes and DNA. These V and J calls rely on TCRdb rather than the paper's analysis. A total of over 85,000 distinct CDR3 sequences appear in this sample, approximately 17% of them only once. The ten largest clones take up over 1% of the sample.

This was a case-control study nested in a cohort of healthcare workers in London, UK, who had nasopharyngeal swab PCR tests and blood samples taken every week. Between 23 and 31 March 2020, the week of the UK lockdown, healthcare workers were enrolled and then followed up weekly for as long as 16 weeks. The sequence was obtained from an adult who was a healthcare worker with PCR-confirmed SARS-CoV-2 infection or an uninfected control (not recorded which). The sample comprised whole blood. The chain links TRBV7-9 with TRBJ2-1; the D segment could be TRBD1, given 6 matching bases. The nucleotide sequence is given as TGTGCCAGCAGCCCGAGCCGGACAGTTCTCTCAACTGAGCAGTTCTTC. Translated, it reads CASSPSRTVLSTEQFF.